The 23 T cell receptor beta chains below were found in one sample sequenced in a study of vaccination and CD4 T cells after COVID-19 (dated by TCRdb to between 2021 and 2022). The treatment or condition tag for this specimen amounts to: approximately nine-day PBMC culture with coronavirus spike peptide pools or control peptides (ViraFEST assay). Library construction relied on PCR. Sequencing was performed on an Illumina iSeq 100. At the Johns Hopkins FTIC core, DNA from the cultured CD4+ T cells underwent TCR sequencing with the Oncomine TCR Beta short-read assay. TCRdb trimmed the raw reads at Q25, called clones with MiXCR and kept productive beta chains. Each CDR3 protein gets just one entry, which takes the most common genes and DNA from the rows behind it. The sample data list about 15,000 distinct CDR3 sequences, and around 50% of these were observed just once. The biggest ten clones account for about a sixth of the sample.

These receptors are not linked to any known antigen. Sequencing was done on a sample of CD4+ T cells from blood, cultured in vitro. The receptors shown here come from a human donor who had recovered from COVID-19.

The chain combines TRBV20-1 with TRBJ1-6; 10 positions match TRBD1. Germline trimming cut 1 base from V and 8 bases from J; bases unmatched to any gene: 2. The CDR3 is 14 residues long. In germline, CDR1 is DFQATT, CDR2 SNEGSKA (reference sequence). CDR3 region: CSARATGGDSPLHF. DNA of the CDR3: TGCAGTGCTAGAGCGACAGGGGGCGATTCACCCCTCCACTTT.

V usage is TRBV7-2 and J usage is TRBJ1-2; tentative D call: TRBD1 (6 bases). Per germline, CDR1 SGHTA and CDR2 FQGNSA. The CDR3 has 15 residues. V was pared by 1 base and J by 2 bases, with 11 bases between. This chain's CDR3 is CASSLVSGANYGYTF. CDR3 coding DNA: TGTGCCAGCAGCTTAGTCTCGGGGGCGAACTATGGCTACACCTTC.

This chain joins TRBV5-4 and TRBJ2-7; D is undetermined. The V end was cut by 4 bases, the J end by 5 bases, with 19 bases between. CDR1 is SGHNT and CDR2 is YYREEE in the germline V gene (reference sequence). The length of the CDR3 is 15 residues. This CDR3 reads CASSPDQHPADEQYF. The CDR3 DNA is TGTGCCAGCAGCCCTGACCAACACCCCGCCGACGAGCAGTACTTC.

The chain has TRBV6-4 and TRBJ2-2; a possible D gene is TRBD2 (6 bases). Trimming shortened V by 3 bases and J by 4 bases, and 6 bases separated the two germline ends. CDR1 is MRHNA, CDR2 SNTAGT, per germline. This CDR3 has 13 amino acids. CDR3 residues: CASSETSTGELFF. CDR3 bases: TGTGCCAGCAGTGAGACTAGCACCGGGGAGCTGTTTTTT.

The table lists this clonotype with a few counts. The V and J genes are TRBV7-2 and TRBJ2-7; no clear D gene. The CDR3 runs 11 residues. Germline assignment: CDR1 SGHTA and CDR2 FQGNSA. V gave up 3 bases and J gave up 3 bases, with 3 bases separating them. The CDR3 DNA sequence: TGTGCCAGCAGCTTCTACTACGAGCAGTACTTC. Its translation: CASSFYYEQYF.

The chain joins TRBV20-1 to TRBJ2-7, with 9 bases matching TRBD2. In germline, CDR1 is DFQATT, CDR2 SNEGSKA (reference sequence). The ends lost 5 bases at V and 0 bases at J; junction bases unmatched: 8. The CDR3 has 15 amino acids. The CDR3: CSAAGLARFSYEQYF. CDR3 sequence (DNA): TGCAGTGCTGCCGGACTAGCGCGATTCTCCTACGAGCAGTACTTC.

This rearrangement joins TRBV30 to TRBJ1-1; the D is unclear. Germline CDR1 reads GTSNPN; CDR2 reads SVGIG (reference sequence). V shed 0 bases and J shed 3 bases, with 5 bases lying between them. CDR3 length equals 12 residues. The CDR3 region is CAWSVTDTEAFF. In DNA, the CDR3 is TGTGCCTGGAGTGTAACGGACACTGAAGCTTTCTTT.

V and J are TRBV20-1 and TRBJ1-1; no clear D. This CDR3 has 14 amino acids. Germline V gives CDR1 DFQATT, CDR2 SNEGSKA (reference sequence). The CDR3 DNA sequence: TGCGGTCTCATAGTTCCCGGCAGTGGCACTGAAGCTTTCTTT. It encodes CGLIVPGSGTEAFF.

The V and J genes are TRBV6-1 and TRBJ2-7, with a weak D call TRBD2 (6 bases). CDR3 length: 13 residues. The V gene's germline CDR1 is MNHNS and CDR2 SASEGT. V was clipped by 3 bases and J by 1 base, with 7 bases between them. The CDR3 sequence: CASSEAGSYEQYF. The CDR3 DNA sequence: TGTGCCAGCAGTGAGGCGGGATCCTACGAGCAGTACTTC.

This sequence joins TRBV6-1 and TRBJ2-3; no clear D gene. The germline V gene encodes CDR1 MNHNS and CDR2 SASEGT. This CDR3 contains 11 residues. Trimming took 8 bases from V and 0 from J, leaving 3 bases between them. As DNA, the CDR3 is TGTGCCAGCGCTAGCACAGATACGCAGTATTTT. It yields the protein CASASTDTQYF.

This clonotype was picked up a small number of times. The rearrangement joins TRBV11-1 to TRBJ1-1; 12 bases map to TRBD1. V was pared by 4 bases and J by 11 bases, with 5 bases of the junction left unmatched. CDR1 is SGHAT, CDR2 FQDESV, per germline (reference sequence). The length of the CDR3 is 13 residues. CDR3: CASSSRDRGQAFF. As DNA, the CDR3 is TGTGCCAGCAGCTCACGGGACAGGGGGCAGGCTTTCTTT.

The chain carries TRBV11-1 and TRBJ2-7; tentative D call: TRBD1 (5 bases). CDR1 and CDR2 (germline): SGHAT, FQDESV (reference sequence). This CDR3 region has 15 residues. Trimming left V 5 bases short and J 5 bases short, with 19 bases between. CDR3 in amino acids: CASSPGNIQDHEQYF. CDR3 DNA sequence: TGTGCCAGCAGCCCAGGGAACATTCAGGACCACGAGCAGTACTTC.

In DNA form, the CDR3 reads TGTGCCAGCAGCCCCGGAGGAGGGGTTGGCTACACCTTC. As protein: CASSPGGGVGYTF. The chain employs TRBV7-3 and TRBJ1-2; a possible D gene is TRBD1 (5 bases). There are 13 residues in the CDR3. Trimming took off 5 bases at V and 7 bases at J, with 14 bases between the two ends. In germline, CDR1 is SGHTA, CDR2 FQGTGA.

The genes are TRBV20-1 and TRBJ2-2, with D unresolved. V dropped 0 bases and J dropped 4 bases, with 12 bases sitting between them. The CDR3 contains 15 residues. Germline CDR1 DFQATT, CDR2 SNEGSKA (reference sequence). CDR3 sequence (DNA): TGCAGTGCTAGAGACCCAAATGTTGGCACCGGGGAGCTGTTTTTT. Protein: CSARDPNVGTGELFF.

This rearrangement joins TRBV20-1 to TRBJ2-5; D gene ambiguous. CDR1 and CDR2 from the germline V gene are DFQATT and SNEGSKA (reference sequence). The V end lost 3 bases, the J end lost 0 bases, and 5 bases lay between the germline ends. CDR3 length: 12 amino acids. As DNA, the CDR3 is TGCAGTGCTAGGGTGTACCAAGAGACCCAGTACTTC. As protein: CSARVYQETQYF.

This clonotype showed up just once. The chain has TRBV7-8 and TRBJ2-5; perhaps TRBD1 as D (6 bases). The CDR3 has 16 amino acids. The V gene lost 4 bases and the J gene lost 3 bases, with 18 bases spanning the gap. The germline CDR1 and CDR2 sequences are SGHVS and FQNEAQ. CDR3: CASSYRRGNTKETQYF. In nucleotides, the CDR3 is TGTGCCAGCAGCTACCGAAGGGGGAACACAAAAGAGACCCAGTACTTC.

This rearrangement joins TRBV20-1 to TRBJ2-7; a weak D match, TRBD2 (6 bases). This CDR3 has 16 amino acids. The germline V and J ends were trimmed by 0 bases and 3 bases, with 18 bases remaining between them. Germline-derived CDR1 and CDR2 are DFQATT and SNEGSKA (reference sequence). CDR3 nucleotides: TGCAGTGCTAGAGAAATCCCTAGCGCGCGGGTCTACGAGCAGTACTTC. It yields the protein CSAREIPSARVYEQYF.

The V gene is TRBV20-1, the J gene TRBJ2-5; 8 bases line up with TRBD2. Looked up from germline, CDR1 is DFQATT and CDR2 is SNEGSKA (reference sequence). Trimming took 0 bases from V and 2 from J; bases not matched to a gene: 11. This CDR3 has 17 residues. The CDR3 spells CSARDRVGASGQETQYF. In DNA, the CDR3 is TGCAGTGCTAGAGATCGTGTAGGGGCTAGCGGGCAAGAGACCCAGTACTTC.

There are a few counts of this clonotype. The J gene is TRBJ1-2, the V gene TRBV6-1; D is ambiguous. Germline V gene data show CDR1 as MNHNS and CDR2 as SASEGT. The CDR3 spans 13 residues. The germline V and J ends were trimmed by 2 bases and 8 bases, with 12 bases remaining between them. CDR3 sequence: CASSELLVRGYTF. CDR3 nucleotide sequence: TGTGCCAGCAGTGAATTACTGGTACGGGGCTACACCTTC.

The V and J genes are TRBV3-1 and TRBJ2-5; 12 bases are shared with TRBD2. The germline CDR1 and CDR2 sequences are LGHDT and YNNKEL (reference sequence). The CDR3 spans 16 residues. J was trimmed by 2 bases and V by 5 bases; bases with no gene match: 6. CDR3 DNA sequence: TGTGCCAGCAGCACCCTAGCGGGAGGGGGGCAAGAGACCCAGTACTTC. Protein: CASSTLAGGGQETQYF.

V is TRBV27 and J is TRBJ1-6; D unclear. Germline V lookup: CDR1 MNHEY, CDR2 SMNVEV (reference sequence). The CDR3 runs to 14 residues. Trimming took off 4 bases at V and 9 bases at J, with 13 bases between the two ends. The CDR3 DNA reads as TGTGCCAGCAGTTCGGCAGTACCGGGTTCACCCCTCCACTTT. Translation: CASSSAVPGSPLHF.

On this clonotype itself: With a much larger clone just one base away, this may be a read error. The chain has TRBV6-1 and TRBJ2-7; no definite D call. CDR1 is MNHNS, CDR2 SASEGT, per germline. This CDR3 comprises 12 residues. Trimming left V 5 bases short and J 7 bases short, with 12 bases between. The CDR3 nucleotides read TGTGCCAGCAGTCGACGGTACAATGAGCAGTACTTC. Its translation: CASSRRYNEQYF.

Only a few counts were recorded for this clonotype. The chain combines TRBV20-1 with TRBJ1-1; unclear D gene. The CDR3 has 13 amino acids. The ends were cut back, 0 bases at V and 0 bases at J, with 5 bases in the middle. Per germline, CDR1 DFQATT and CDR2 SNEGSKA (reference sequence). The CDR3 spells CSARDSMNTEAFF. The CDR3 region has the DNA TGCAGTGCTAGAGATTCCATGAACACTGAAGCTTTCTTT.